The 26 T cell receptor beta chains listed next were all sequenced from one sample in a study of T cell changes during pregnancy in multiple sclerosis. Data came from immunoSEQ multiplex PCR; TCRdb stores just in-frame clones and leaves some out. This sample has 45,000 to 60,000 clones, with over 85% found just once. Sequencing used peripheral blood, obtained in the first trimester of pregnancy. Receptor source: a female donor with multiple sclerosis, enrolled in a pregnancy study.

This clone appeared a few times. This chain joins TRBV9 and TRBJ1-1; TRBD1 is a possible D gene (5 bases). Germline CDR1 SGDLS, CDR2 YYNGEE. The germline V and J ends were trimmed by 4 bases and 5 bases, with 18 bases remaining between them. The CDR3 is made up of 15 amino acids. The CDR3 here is CASSRGGSGGTEAFF. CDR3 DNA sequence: TGTGCCAGCAGCCGTGGGGGTAGCGGAGGGACTGAAGCTTTCTTT.

The CDR3 sequence is CASNGGQHLNEKLFF. CDR3 nucleotides: TGTGCCAGCAATGGTGGCCAACATCTTAATGAAAAACTGTTTTTT. The V and J genes are TRBV6-1 and TRBJ1-4; D is uncertain. V gave up 7 bases and J gave up 4 bases, with 16 bases separating them. There are 15 residues in the CDR3. Germline V gene lookup returns CDR1 MNHNS and CDR2 SASEGT.

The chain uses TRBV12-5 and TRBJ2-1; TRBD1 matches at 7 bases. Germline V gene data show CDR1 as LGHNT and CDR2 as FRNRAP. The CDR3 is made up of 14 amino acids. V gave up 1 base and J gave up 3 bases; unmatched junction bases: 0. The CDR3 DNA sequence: TGTGCTAGTGGTTTGGGGACAGGCTACAATGAGCAGTTCTTC. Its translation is CASGLGTGYNEQFF.

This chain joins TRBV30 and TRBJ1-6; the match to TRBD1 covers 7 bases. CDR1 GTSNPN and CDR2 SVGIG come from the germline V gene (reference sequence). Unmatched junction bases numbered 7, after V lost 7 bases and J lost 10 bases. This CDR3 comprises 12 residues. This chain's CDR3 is CASDRFGSPLHF. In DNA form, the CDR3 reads TGTGCCTCGGACAGGTTTGGCTCACCCCTCCACTTT.

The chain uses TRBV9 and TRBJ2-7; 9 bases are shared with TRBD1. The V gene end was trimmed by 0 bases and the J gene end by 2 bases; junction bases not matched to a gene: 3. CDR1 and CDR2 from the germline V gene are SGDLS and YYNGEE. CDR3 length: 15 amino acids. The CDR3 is CASSVAGTGTYEQYF. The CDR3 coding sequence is TGTGCCAGCAGCGTAGCGGGGACAGGGACCTACGAGCAGTACTTC.

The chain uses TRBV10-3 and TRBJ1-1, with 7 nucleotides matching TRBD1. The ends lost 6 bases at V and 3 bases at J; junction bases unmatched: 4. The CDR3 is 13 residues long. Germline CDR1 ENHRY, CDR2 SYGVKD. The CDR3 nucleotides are TGTGCCATCAGGACCACAGGGGACACTGAAGCTTTCTTT. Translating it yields CAIRTTGDTEAFF.

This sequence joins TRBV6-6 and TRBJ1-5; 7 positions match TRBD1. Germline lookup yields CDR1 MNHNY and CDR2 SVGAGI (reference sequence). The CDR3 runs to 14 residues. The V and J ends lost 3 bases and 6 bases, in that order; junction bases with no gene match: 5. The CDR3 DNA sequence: TGTGCCAGCAGTTATAGGGGGCGCGGTCAGCCCCAGCATTTT. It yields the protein CASSYRGRGQPQHF.

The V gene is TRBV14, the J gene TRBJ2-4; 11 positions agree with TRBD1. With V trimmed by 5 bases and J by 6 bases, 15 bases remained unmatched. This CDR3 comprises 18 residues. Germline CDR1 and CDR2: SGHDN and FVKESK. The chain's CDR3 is CASSARPGQGGVGNIQYF. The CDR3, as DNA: TGTGCCAGCAGCGCACGTCCGGGACAGGGGGGCGTAGGAAACATTCAGTACTTC. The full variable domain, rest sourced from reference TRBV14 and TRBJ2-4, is EAGVTQFPSHSVIEKGQTVTLRCDPISGHDNLYWYRRVMGKEIKFLLHFVKESKQDESGMPNNRFLAERTGGTYSTLKVQPAELEDSGVYFCASSARPGQGGVGNIQYFGAGTRLSVL.

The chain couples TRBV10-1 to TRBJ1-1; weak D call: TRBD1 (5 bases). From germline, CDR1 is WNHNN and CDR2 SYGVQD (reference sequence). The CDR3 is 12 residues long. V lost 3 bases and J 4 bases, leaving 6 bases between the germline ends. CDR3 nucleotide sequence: TGCGCCAGCAGTGATCAGGGCACTGAAGCTTTCTTT. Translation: CASSDQGTEAFF.

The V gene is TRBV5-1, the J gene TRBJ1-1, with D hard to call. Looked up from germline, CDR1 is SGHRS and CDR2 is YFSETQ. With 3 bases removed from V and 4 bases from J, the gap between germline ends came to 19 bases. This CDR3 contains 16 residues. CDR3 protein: CASSSGWAAEGTEAFF. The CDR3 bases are TGCGCCAGCAGCTCGGGTTGGGCGGCGGAGGGCACTGAAGCTTTCTTT. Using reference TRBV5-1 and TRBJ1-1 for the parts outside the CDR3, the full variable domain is KAGVTQTPRYLIKTRGQQVTLSCSPISGHRSVSWYQQTPGQGLQFLFEYFSETQRNKGNFPGRFSGRQFSNSRSEMNVSTLELGDSALYLCASSSGWAAEGTEAFFGQGTRLTVV.

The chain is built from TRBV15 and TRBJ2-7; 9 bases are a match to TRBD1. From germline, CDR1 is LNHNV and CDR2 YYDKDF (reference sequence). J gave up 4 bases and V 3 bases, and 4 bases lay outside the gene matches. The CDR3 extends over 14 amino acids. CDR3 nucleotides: TGTGCCACCAGCAGCCTGGGACAGGGATACGAGCAGTACTTC. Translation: CATSSLGQGYEQYF.

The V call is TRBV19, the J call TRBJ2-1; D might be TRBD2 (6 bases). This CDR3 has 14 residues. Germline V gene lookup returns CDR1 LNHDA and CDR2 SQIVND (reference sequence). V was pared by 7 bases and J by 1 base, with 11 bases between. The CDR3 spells CASMAGRSYNEQFF. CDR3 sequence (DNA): TGTGCCAGTATGGCGGGGCGTTCCTACAATGAGCAGTTCTTC.

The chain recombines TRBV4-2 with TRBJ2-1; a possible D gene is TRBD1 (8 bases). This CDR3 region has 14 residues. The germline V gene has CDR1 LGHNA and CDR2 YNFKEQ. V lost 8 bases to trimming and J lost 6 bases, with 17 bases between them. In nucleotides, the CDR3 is TGTGCCAGCGAGGCGGACAGGGAGGGCAATGAGCAGTTCTTC. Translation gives CASEADREGNEQFF.

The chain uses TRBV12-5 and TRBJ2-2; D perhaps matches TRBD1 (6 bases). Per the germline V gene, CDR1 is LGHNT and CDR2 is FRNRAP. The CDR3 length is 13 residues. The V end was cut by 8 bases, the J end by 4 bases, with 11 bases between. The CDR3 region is CASTEGGTGELFF. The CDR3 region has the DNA TGTGCTAGTACGGAAGGGGGCACCGGGGAGCTGTTTTTT.

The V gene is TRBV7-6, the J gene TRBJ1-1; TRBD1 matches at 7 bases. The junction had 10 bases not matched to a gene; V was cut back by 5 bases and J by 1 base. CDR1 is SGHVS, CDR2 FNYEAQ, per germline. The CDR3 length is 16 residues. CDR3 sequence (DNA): TGTGCCAGCAGCCTGGCGGCGGGACAGCCGAACACTGAAGCTTTCTTT. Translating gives CASSLAAGQPNTEAFF. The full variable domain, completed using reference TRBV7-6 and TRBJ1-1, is GAGVSQSPRYKVTKRGQDVALRCDPISGHVSLYWYRQALGQGPEFLTYFNYEAQQDKSGLPNDRFSAERPEGSISTLTIQRTEQRDSAMYRCASSLAAGQPNTEAFFGQGTRLTVV.

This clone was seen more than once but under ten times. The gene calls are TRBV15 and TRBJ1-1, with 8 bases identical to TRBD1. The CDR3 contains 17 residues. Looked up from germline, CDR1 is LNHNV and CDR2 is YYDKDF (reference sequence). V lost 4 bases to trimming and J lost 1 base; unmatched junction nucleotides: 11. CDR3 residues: CATSTLTPGTGNTEAFF. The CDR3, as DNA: TGTGCCACCAGCACCCTAACCCCCGGGACAGGGAACACTGAAGCTTTCTTT.

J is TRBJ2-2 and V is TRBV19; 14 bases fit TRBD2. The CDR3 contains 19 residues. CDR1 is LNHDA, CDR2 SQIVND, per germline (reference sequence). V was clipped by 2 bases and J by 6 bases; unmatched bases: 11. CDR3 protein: CASSIIKSTSGGVAGELFF. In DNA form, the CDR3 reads TGTGCCAGTAGTATAATTAAATCGACTAGCGGGGGGGTCGCCGGGGAGCTGTTTTTT.

The CDR3: CASSPEGGGAGNEQFF. DNA of the CDR3: TGTGCCAGCTCCCCGGAGGGTGGGGGGGCCGGGAATGAGCAGTTCTTC. The J gene is TRBJ2-1, the V gene TRBV2; perhaps TRBD2 as D (7 bases). Looked up from germline, CDR1 is SNHLY and CDR2 is FYNNEI. The length of the CDR3 is 16 residues. The V gene lost 8 bases and the J gene lost 7 bases, with 24 bases spanning the gap. The full variable domain, with the rest looked up from reference TRBV2 and TRBJ2-1, is EPEVTQTPSHQVTQMGQEVILRCVPISNHLYFYWYRQILGQKVEFLVSFYNNEISEKSEIFDDQFSVERPDGSNFTLKIRSTKLEDSAMYFCASSPEGGGAGNEQFFGPGTRLTVL.

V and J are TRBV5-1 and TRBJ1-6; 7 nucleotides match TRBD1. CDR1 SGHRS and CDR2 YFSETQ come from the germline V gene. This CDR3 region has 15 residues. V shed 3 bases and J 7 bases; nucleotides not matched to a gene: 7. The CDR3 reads CASSSPGTENSPLHF. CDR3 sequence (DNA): TGCGCCAGCAGCTCGCCGGGGACAGAAAATTCACCCCTCCACTTT.

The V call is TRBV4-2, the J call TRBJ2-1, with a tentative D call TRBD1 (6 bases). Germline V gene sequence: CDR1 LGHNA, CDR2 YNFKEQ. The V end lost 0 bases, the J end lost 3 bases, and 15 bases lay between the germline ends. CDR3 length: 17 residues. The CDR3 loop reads CASSQEPVGAVYNEQFF. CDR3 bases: TGTGCCAGCAGCCAAGAGCCCGTGGGGGCCGTCTACAATGAGCAGTTCTTC.

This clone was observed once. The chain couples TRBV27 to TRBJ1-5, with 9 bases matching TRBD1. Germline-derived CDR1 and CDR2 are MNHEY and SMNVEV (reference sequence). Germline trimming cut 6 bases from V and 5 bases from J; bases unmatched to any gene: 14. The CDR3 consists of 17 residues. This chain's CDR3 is CASSPQRRTGAYQPQHF. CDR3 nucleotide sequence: TGTGCCAGCAGCCCCCAGCGACGGACAGGGGCTTATCAGCCCCAGCATTTT.

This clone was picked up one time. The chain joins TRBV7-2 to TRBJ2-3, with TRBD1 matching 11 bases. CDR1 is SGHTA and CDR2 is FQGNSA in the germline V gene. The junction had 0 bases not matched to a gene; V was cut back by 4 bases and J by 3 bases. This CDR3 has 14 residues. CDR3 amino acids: CASSWDRGTDTQYF. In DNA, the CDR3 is TGTGCCAGCAGCTGGGACAGGGGGACAGATACGCAGTATTTT. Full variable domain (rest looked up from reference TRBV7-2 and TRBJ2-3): GAGVSQSPSNKVTEKGKDVELRCDPISGHTALYWYRQSLGQGLEFLIYFQGNSAPDKSGLPSDRFSAERTGGSVSTLTIQRTQQEDSAVYLCASSWDRGTDTQYFGPGTRLTVL.

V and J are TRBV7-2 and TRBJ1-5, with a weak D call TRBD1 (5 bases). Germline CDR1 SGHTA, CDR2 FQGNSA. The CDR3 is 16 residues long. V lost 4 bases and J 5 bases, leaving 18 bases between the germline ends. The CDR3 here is CASSSQTERMYQPQHF. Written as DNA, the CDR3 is TGTGCCAGCAGCTCCCAGACAGAGAGAATGTATCAGCCCCAGCATTTT.

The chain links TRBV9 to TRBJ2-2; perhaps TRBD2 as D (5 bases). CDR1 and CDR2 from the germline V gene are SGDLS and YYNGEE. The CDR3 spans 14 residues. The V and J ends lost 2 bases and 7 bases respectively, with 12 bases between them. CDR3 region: CASSVEDVVGELFF. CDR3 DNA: TGTGCCAGCAGCGTGGAGGACGTTGTCGGGGAGCTGTTTTTT.

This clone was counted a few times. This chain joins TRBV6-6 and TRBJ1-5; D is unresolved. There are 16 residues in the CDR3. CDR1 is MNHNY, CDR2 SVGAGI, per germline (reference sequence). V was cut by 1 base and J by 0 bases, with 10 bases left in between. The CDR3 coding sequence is TGTGCCAGCAGTTACTTCGCAGACTATAGCAATCAGCCCCAGCATTTT. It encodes CASSYFADYSNQPQHF.

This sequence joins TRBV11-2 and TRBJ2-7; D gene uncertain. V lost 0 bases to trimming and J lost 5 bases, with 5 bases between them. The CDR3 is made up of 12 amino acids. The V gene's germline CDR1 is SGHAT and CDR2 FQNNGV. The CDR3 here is CASSLDPDEQYF. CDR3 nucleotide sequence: TGTGCCAGCAGCTTAGATCCCGACGAGCAGTACTTC.